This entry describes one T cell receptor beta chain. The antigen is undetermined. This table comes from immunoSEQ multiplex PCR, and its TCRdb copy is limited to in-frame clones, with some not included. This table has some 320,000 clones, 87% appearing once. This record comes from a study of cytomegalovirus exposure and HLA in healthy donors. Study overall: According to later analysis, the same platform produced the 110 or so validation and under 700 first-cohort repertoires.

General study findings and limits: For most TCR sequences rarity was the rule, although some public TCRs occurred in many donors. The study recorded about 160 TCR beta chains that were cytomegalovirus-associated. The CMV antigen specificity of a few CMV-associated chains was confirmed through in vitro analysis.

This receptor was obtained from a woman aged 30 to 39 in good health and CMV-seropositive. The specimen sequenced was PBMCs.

The DNA of the CDR3 is TGTGCCAGCAGTTACTCGTGGGAAGGATCACCCCTCCACTTT. It yields the protein CASSYSWEGSPLHF. The chain has TRBV6-5 and TRBJ1-6; D is ambiguous. Germline V gene lookup returns CDR1 MNHEY and CDR2 SVGAGI. There are 14 residues in the CDR3. Trimming removed 0 bases at V and 10 bases at J, with 10 bases between.